This entry features one TCR beta chain sequence. Its cognate antigen is unknown. The data derive from a study of T cell responses to AZD1222 COVID-19 vaccine. Regarding the study as a whole: AZD1222 recipients seropositive at baseline numbered only 5 or 6.

Germline lookup yields CDR1 SGHRS and CDR2 YFSETQ. V lost 0 bases, J lost 8 bases, and 7 bases stayed unmatched. The CDR3 is 15 amino acids. Libraries were prepared by immunoSEQ multiplex PCR; TCRdb keeps only in-frame clonotypes and omits some of them. The sample consists of under 30,000 clones, roughly 90% of them appearing once. The sample here was peripheral blood, taken 28 days after the second AZD1222 dose. This TCR was sampled from an adult who received the AZD1222 COVID-19 vaccine. The chain uses TRBV5-1 and TRBJ2-1, with 8 bases fitting TRBD2. Here the CDR3 reads CASSLALAGLDEQFF. CDR3 DNA: TGCGCCAGCAGCTTGGCCTTAGCGGGACTAGATGAGCAGTTCTTC.